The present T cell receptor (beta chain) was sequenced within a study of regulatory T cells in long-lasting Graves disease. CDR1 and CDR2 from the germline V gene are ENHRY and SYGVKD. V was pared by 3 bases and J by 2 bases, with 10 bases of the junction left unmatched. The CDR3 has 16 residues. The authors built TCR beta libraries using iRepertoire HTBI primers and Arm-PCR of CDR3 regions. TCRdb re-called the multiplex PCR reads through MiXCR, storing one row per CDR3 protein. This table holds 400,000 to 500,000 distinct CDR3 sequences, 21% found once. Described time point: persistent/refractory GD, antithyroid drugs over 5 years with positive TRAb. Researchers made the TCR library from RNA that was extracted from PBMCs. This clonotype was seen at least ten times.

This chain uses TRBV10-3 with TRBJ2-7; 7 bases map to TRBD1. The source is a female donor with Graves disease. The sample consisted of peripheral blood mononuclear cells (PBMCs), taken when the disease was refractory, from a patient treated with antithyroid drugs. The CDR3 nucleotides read TGTGCCATCAGTGACTGGACAGGCCGCGGCACCTACGAGCAGTACTTC. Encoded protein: CAISDWTGRGTYEQYF.